The 10 T cell receptor beta chains given below trace back to one sample, sequenced in a study of blood T cells in healthy people across ages. PCR was performed a second time for about 6 to 11 cycles using a sample-barcoded 5' primer and a J-beta primer mix. TCRdb re-analysed the 5' RACE reads in MiXCR, keeping a single row per CDR3 protein. This sample yields some 800,000 distinct CDR3 sequences, of which just under 25% are seen a single time; more than 3% belongs to the top ten. The same data also went into a second study, on T cells of mothers and their children.

Sequenced: blood. The receptors originated from a boy aged 10-17 years in good health.

The chain joins TRBV5-1 to TRBJ1-2; TRBD1 might be the D (5 bases). Trimming removed 0 bases at V and 4 bases at J, with 10 bases between. The CDR3 runs to 14 residues. From germline, CDR1 is SGHRS and CDR2 YFSETQ. The CDR3 coding sequence is TGCGCCAGCAGCTTGGAGGGGCTGGTCTATGGCTACACCTTC. It specifies CASSLEGLVYGYTF. Looking up the rest from reference TRBV5-1 and TRBJ1-2 gives the full variable domain: KAGVTQTPRYLIKTRGQQVTLSCSPISGHRSVSWYQQTPGQGLQFLFEYFSETQRNKGNFPGRFSGRQFSNSRSEMNVSTLELGDSALYLCASSLEGLVYGYTFGSGTRLTVV.

This clonotype was recorded a few times. The chain links TRBV29-1 to TRBJ1-5; D is perhaps TRBD1 (5 bases). Trimming removed 7 bases at V and 1 base at J, with 11 bases between. The length of the CDR3 is 13 residues. Germline assignment: CDR1 SQVTM and CDR2 ANQGSEA. CDR3 nucleotide sequence: TGCAGCGCCCCGGGGGACAGCAATCAGCCCCAGCATTTT. Protein: CSAPGDSNQPQHF.

This clonotype has only a few counts. V and J are TRBV28 and TRBJ1-4; the match to TRBD1 covers 10 bases. The CDR3 spans 14 residues. The germline gives CDR1 MDHEN, CDR2 SYDVKM. V dropped 6 bases and J dropped 8; count of bases not matched to a gene: 6. CDR3 in amino acids: CASRRQGAGEKLFF. CDR3 nucleotide sequence: TGTGCCAGCAGGCGACAGGGGGCTGGCGAAAAACTGTTTTTT.

In this sample, this clonotype turned up a few times. The CDR3: CASSQRVQGNPAFF. Here the CDR3 DNA reads TGTGCCAGCAGCCAGAGGGTTCAGGGCAATCCGGCTTTCTTT. The J gene is TRBJ1-1, the V gene TRBV7-2, with a tentative D call TRBD1 (5 bases). Trimming stripped 5 bases from V and 11 bases from J, with 21 bases between. The CDR3 sequence is 14 residues long. Germline V gene lookup returns CDR1 SGHTA and CDR2 FQGNSA.

The chain uses TRBV4-1 and TRBJ1-4; 7 positions match TRBD1. This CDR3 comprises 15 residues. V shed 3 bases, J shed 5 bases, and the junction held 6 bases outside the gene matches. Germline-derived CDR1 and CDR2 are MGHRA and YSYEKL. The DNA of the CDR3 is TGCGCCAGCAGCCAGGACGGGACAGCAAATGAAAAACTGTTTTTT. It yields the protein CASSQDGTANEKLFF.

The rearrangement joins TRBV12-3 or TRBV12-4 to TRBJ2-5, with D maybe TRBD1 (7 bases). The CDR3 spans 13 residues. V was shortened by 10 bases and J by 7 bases, with 19 bases between the two germline ends. This chain's CDR3 is CATTHGGGRTQYF. In DNA, the CDR3 is TGTGCCACTACCCACGGAGGGGGCCGGACCCAGTACTTC.

V and J are TRBV5-1 and TRBJ2-1; D unresolved. The germline V gene has CDR1 SGHRS and CDR2 YFSETQ. V dropped 0 bases and J dropped 3 bases, with 4 bases sitting between them. This CDR3 has 13 amino acids. The CDR3 sequence is CASSLVDYNEQFF. The DNA for the CDR3 is TGCGCCAGCAGCTTGGTTGACTACAATGAGCAGTTCTTC.

A few counts support this clonotype. The chain employs TRBV28 and TRBJ2-1, with 10 bases aligning to TRBD2. J lost 3 bases, V lost 4 bases, and 3 bases had no gene match. This CDR3 has 15 amino acids. Germline loops: CDR1 MDHEN, CDR2 SYDVKM. The CDR3 reads CASSWLAGVYNEQFF. CDR3 in DNA: TGTGCCAGCAGTTGGCTAGCGGGAGTCTACAATGAGCAGTTCTTC. Together with reference TRBV28 and TRBJ2-1, the CDR3 gives the full variable domain: DVKVTQSSRYLVKRTGEKVFLECVQDMDHENMFWYRQDPGLGLRLIYFSYDVKMKEKGDIPEGYSVSREKKERFSLILESASTNQTSMYLCASSWLAGVYNEQFFGPGTRLTVL.

V usage is TRBV28 and J usage is TRBJ2-1; 10 bases are shared with TRBD2. V was clipped by 0 bases and J by 2 bases; unmatched bases: 16. The CDR3 runs to 21 residues. Germline values: CDR1 MDHEN, CDR2 SYDVKM. The CDR3 here is CASSLWGRPLAGEDPYNEQFF. DNA of the CDR3: TGTGCCAGCAGTTTATGGGGAAGGCCCCTAGCGGGAGAGGACCCCTACAATGAGCAGTTCTTC. The full variable domain, completed using reference TRBV28 and TRBJ2-1, is DVKVTQSSRYLVKRTGEKVFLECVQDMDHENMFWYRQDPGLGLRLIYFSYDVKMKEKGDIPEGYSVSREKKERFSLILESASTNQTSMYLCASSLWGRPLAGEDPYNEQFFGPGTRLTVL.

This chain connects TRBV7-2 to TRBJ2-5, with 7 bases fitting TRBD1. Per germline, CDR1 SGHTA and CDR2 FQGNSA. The V and J ends lost 6 bases and 3 bases, in that order; junction bases with no gene match: 4. The CDR3 is made up of 13 amino acids. The CDR3 nucleotides are TGTGCCAGCAGACCCGACAGGGAAGAGACCCAGTACTTC. It translates to CASRPDREETQYF.